What follows are 6 T cell receptor beta chains derived from one specimen sequenced in a study of blood T cell repertoires in COVID-19. Sequencing used immunoSEQ multiplex PCR; TCRdb keeps in-frame clones, though not all of them. Here the sample spans around 160,000 clones, 80% to 90% being singletons. Material: peripheral blood. The receptors shown here come from a human donor with acute or convalescent COVID-19. The donor label of this sample is uncertain.

This sequence joins TRBV7-8 and TRBJ2-7; TRBD2 matches 8 bases. Trimming removed 5 bases from V and 2 bases from J; junction bases left unmatched: 5. CDR1 SGHVS and CDR2 FQNEAQ come from the germline V gene. The length of the CDR3 is 14 residues. CDR3 DNA: TGTGCCAGCAGCCCGGGGGGGTTTACCTACGAGCAGTACTTC. Residues: CASSPGGFTYEQYF. The whole variable domain, filled in from reference TRBV7-8 and TRBJ2-7, reads GAGVSQSPRYKVAKRGQDVALRCDPISGHVSLFWYQQALGQGPEFLTYFQNEAQLDKSGLPSDRFFAERPEGSVSTLKIQRTQQEDSAVYLCASSPGGFTYEQYFGPGTRLTVT.

This clone was seen a handful of times. This rearrangement joins TRBV9 to TRBJ1-2; D remains unclear. CDR3 size: 15 residues. Germline V lookup: CDR1 SGDLS, CDR2 YYNGEE. Between the trimmed V and J ends, which lost 0 bases and 7 bases, there was a span of 16 bases. As DNA, the CDR3 is TGTGCCAGCAGCGTAGGGGTAGGAGGACTCATTGGCTACACCTTC. Translating gives CASSVGVGGLIGYTF.

The chain joins TRBV4-1 to TRBJ1-6; tentatively, D is TRBD1 (6 bases). Deletions cut 5 bases from V and 5 bases from J, with 7 bases between. This CDR3 is built from 13 residues. The germline gives CDR1 MGHRA, CDR2 YSYEKL. The CDR3 sequence is CASSYRDNSPLHF. The CDR3 coding sequence is TGCGCCAGCAGCTACAGGGATAATTCACCCCTCCACTTT.

This rearrangement joins TRBV5-1 to TRBJ1-2; no definite D call. V lost 0 bases and J 2 bases, leaving 11 bases between the germline ends. The CDR3 is made up of 15 amino acids. CDR1 is SGHRS, CDR2 YFSETQ, per germline. The CDR3 spells CASSLVAGFNYGYTF. CDR3 nucleotides: TGCGCCAGCAGCTTGGTGGCAGGCTTCAACTATGGCTACACCTTC.

J is TRBJ2-3 and V is TRBV10-1; 7 nucleotides match TRBD2. Losses at the gene ends were 2 bases for V and 5 bases for J; bases not matched to a gene: 4. Germline V gene lookup returns CDR1 WNHNN and CDR2 SYGVQD (reference sequence). The CDR3 is 14 amino acids. The DNA of the CDR3 is TGCGCCAGCAGTGAGACCCCGGGGGGAGATACGCAGTATTTT. This codes for CASSETPGGDTQYF.

V usage is TRBV19 and J usage is TRBJ1-1; D not certain. This CDR3 comprises 17 residues. The ends were cut back, 1 base at V and 0 bases at J, with 15 bases in the middle. The germline gives CDR1 LNHDA, CDR2 SQIVND (reference sequence). Written as DNA, the CDR3 is TGTGCCAGTAGTATAGGTTTTGGGCAGGACTTGAACACTGAAGCTTTCTTT. Translated: CASSIGFGQDLNTEAFF.